These 16 T cell receptor beta chains came from one sample sequenced in a study of blood T cell repertoires in COVID-19. TCRdb's copy holds only in-frame clones and misses some; the assay was immunoSEQ multiplex PCR. The sample includes fewer than 500,000 clones, roughly 85% of them seen just once. What was sequenced was PBMCs or T cells enriched from blood (not recorded which). The receptor source for this set is a woman younger than 30 with acute COVID-19.

The genes are TRBV11-2 and TRBJ2-4; 8 bases are a match to TRBD1. With 5 bases clipped from V and 7 bases from J, the junction kept 7 bases outside the gene matches. This CDR3 is built from 14 residues. Germline V gene lookup returns CDR1 SGHAT and CDR2 FQNNGV. CDR3: CASSHPRQGNIQYF. The CDR3 coding sequence is TGTGCCAGCAGCCACCCTCGACAGGGGAACATTCAGTACTTC.

The J gene is TRBJ2-3, the V gene TRBV7-8; TRBD2 aligns across 8 bases. Germline trimming cut 5 bases from V and 3 bases from J; bases unmatched to any gene: 10. Germline V lookup: CDR1 SGHVS, CDR2 FQNEAQ. CDR3 length: 16 amino acids. CDR3 nucleotides: TGTGCCAGCAGCCCCGAGCGGGAGCGGAAAACAGATACGCAGTATTTT. Amino acid sequence: CASSPERERKTDTQYF.

The chain links TRBV4-1 to TRBJ1-4; D unclear. The CDR3 length is 15 residues. CDR1 and CDR2 from the germline V gene are MGHRA and YSYEKL. The V and J ends lost 1 base and 0 bases respectively, with 6 bases between them. In nucleotides, the CDR3 is TGCGCCAGCAGCCAAGTCGGTGCAACTAATGAAAAACTGTTTTTT. Translation: CASSQVGATNEKLFF.

This chain uses TRBV10-3 with TRBJ1-5; no definite D call. Germline-derived CDR1 and CDR2 are ENHRY and SYGVKD. Trimming cost V 0 bases and J 3 bases, with 9 bases left between them. CDR3 length: 15 amino acids. CDR3 region: CAISESSRFNQPQHF. The CDR3 bases are TGTGCCATCAGTGAGTCTTCTCGGTTCAATCAGCCCCAGCATTTT.

The chain is built from TRBV6-2 or TRBV6-3 and TRBJ2-1; unclear D gene. The V end was cut by 4 bases, the J end by 5 bases, with 9 bases between. CDR3 length: 13 amino acids. The V gene's germline CDR1 is MNHEY and CDR2 SVGEGT. For the CDR3, the DNA is TGTGCCAGCAGTTTCGCTAGAGACAATGAGCAGTTCTTC. It yields the protein CASSFARDNEQFF.

The chain links TRBV4-2 to TRBJ2-3; 7 nucleotides agree with TRBD2. Trimming took 1 base from V and 2 from J; bases not matched to a gene: 6. The CDR3 is made up of 16 amino acids. Per germline, CDR1 LGHNA and CDR2 YNFKEQ. CDR3 nucleotides: TGTGCCAGCAGCCAAGTACGGGCGGGGGTCACAGATACGCAGTATTTT. This sequence encodes CASSQVRAGVTDTQYF.

This rearrangement joins TRBV11-1 to TRBJ2-4; 7 bases are shared with TRBD1. The germline V gene has CDR1 SGHAT and CDR2 FQDESV (reference sequence). The CDR3 length is 15 residues. V was clipped by 5 bases and J by 4 bases; unmatched bases: 8. CDR3 protein: CASSQIGTEKNIQYF. The DNA for the CDR3 is TGTGCCAGCAGCCAGATCGGGACAGAGAAAAACATTCAGTACTTC.

The chain joins TRBV19 to TRBJ1-5, with 9 bases that match TRBD1. CDR1 LNHDA and CDR2 SQIVND come from the germline V gene (reference sequence). V was clipped by 4 bases and J by 7 bases; unmatched bases: 8. This CDR3 contains 15 residues. Here the CDR3 DNA reads TGTGCCAGTAGTACCAACCGGGACAGGGACCAGCCCCAGCATTTT. Its protein product is CASSTNRDRDQPQHF.

This chain joins TRBV7-6 and TRBJ1-2; D is perhaps TRBD1 (5 bases). CDR3 length: 16 amino acids. Germline CDR1 is SGHVS and CDR2 is FNYEAQ. V was pared by 2 bases and J by 6 bases, with 19 bases between. The CDR3 sequence: CASSLSQGINANGYTF. The CDR3 DNA reads as TGTGCCAGCAGCTTATCGCAGGGCATAAATGCGAATGGCTACACCTTC.

The rearrangement joins TRBV7-8 to TRBJ2-1, with 9 bases identical to TRBD1. The germline V gene encodes CDR1 SGHVS and CDR2 FQNEAQ. J was trimmed by 3 bases and V by 6 bases; bases with no gene match: 6. This CDR3 spans 15 amino acids. The chain's CDR3 is CASSYTGGGYNEQFF. The CDR3 nucleotides read TGTGCCAGCAGTTACACAGGGGGCGGCTACAATGAGCAGTTCTTC.

The V gene is TRBV20-1, the J gene TRBJ1-2; D not resolved. The V gene lost 6 bases and the J gene lost 4 bases, with 9 bases spanning the gap. Germline V gives CDR1 DFQATT, CDR2 SNEGSKA (reference sequence). The CDR3 is 11 residues long. This chain's CDR3 is CSAPVGYGYTF. Here the CDR3 DNA reads TGCAGTGCCCCGGTCGGCTATGGCTACACCTTC.

The chain couples TRBV4-3 to TRBJ1-6; the D is unclear. Trimming removed 0 bases at V and 14 bases at J, with 11 bases between. The CDR3 totals 13 residues. The germline V gene encodes CDR1 LGHNA and CDR2 YSLEER. The CDR3 loop reads CASSQDLREALHF. In DNA form, the CDR3 reads TGCGCCAGCAGCCAAGATCTTAGGGAGGCCCTCCACTTT.

The chain uses TRBV7-2 and TRBJ1-4; TRBD1 might be the D (5 bases). Germline V gene lookup returns CDR1 SGHTA and CDR2 FQGNSA. The CDR3 sequence is 14 residues long. V was clipped by 3 bases and J by 7 bases, with 12 bases between them. The CDR3 is CASSLGGDSEKLFF. The CDR3 DNA is TGTGCCAGCAGCTTGGGGGGAGACAGTGAAAAACTGTTTTTT.

This chain connects TRBV5-5 to TRBJ2-7, with D possibly TRBD1 on 6 matching bases. This CDR3 has 15 amino acids. CDR1 is SGHKS, CDR2 YYEKEE, per germline (reference sequence). V lost 3 bases, J lost 4 bases, and 17 bases lay in between. CDR3 in amino acids: CASSYPPGTMYEQYF. The CDR3 DNA sequence: TGTGCCAGCAGCTACCCCCCCGGGACAATGTACGAGCAGTACTTC.

The chain recombines TRBV6-5 with TRBJ2-1, with D maybe TRBD2 (5 bases). The germline V gene has CDR1 MNHEY and CDR2 SVGAGI. This CDR3 is 14 amino acids long. V lost 4 bases and J lost 6, with 13 bases in between. The CDR3 bases are TGTGCCAGCAGTTTCACTAGAGTTCTCAATGAGCAGTTCTTC. Encoded protein: CASSFTRVLNEQFF.

The chain employs TRBV6-4 and TRBJ1-1, with D possibly being TRBD1 (5 bases). The CDR3 sequence is 13 residues long. Trimming shortened V by 6 bases and J by 6 bases, and 14 bases separated the two germline ends. The germline V gene encodes CDR1 MRHNA and CDR2 SNTAGT. The CDR3 DNA sequence: TGTGCCAGCAGGACAGATGCGGGGTCTGAAGCTTTCTTT. Translating gives CASRTDAGSEAFF.